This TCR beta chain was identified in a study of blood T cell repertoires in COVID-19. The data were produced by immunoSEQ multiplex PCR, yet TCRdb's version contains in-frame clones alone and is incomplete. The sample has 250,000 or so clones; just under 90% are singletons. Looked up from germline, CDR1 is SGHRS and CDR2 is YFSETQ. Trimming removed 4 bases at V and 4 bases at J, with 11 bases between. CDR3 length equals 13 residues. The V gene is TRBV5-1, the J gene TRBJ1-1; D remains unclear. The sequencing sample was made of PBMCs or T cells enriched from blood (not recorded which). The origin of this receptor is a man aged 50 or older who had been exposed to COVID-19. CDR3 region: CASSTQEGTEAFF. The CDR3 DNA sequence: TGCGCCAGCAGCACCCAAGAGGGCACTGAAGCTTTCTTT.